This T cell receptor (beta chain) was recovered during a study of T cell responses to AZD1222 COVID-19 vaccine. Study-wide background: Pooled samples include second doses given at about 4 or 12 weeks.

The ends lost 6 bases at V and 3 bases at J; junction bases unmatched: 17. CDR3 length: 18 amino acids. Germline V gene sequence: CDR1 MGHRA, CDR2 YSYEKL. Study outcomes and limitations: Spike-specific TCRs gained breadth and depth after people received two AZD1222 doses.

A note on this clone: Its specificity is unknown.

The protocol was immunoSEQ multiplex PCR, while the TCRdb copy is restricted to in-frame clones and leaves out a portion. The sample lists roughly 120,000 clones; 80% to 90% were seen once. The source was peripheral blood, collected on day 0 of AZD1222 vaccination. This chain links TRBV4-1 with TRBJ2-4; the match to TRBD2 covers 7 bases. The clonotype comes from an adult in good health. CDR3 sequence: CASRPTLPGGEVKNIQYF. The CDR3 DNA is TGCGCCAGCAGACCAACCCTACCGGGGGGAGAGGTCAAAAACATTCAGTACTTC.